This paragraph covers one T cell receptor beta chain sequence. This entry belongs to a study of T-cell memory formation after mild COVID-19. One entry per CDR3 protein, called by TCRdb with MiXCR from the 5' RACE reads. Among a few hundred thousand distinct CDR3 sequences listed, over 8.5% were seen once. This CDR3 comprises 15 residues. Germline V gene data show CDR1 as SGHTA and CDR2 as FQGNSA. The V gene end was trimmed by 5 bases and the J gene end by 4 bases; junction bases not matched to a gene: 7. The sample consisted of PBMCs or a T cell subset sorted from them (not recorded which). The source is a man younger than 35 who had mild COVID-19 (a few samples of this study predate the infection). Cell type and time point are not known. The genes are TRBV7-2 and TRBJ2-3; TRBD2 matches at 9 bases. For the CDR3, the DNA is TGTGCCAGCAGCCGATTTAGCGGGGGCCCAGATACGCAGTATTTT. It translates to CASSRFSGGPDTQYF.